These 15 T cell receptor beta chains came from one sample sequenced in a study of blood T cell repertoires in COVID-19. Method: immunoSEQ multiplex PCR; TCRdb's copy keeps in-frame clones and lacks some. The profile shows approximately 90,000 clones, over 65% of them singletons. Input material: peripheral blood. These receptor sequences come from a human donor in a cohort sampled during active COVID-19.

V gene TRBV6-5 combines with J gene TRBJ2-2; possible D gene TRBD2, 6 bases. The CDR3 is 15 residues long. Germline V CDR1 and CDR2: MNHEY, SVGAGI. The germline V and J ends were trimmed by 0 bases and 5 bases, with 10 bases remaining between them. The CDR3 region has the DNA TGTGCCAGCAGTTACTCTCCGGGGACTACCGGGGAGCTGTTTTTT. Residues: CASSYSPGTTGELFF.

J is TRBJ1-6 and V is TRBV27; unclear D gene. V lost 0 bases to trimming and J lost 0 bases, with 9 bases between them. The CDR3 loop spans 17 amino acids. From germline, CDR1 is MNHEY and CDR2 SMNVEV (reference sequence). The CDR3 DNA is TGTGCCAGCAGTTTATCGTTAGGGAGCTCCTATAATTCACCCCTCCACTTT. Its protein is CASSLSLGSSYNSPLHF.

V gene TRBV7-2 combines with J gene TRBJ1-2; 7 bases agree with TRBD1. This CDR3 region has 14 residues. J lost 4 bases, V lost 5 bases, and 7 bases had no gene match. Germline V gene data show CDR1 as SGHTA and CDR2 as FQGNSA. In DNA, the CDR3 is TGTGCCAGCAGCAACCACAGGGGAAGCTATGGCTACACCTTC. This encodes CASSNHRGSYGYTF.

This clone was picked up one time. CDR3 nucleotides: TGTGCCAGCAGTTTCCGACAGGGCTATGGCTACACCTTC. Translating it yields CASSFRQGYGYTF. The chain is built from TRBV27 and TRBJ1-2; 7 positions match TRBD1. V was clipped by 3 bases and J by 4 bases; unmatched bases: 2. The germline V gene has CDR1 MNHEY and CDR2 SMNVEV (reference sequence). The CDR3 is 13 amino acids.

V and J are TRBV27 and TRBJ2-7; D perhaps matches TRBD2 (6 bases). CDR3 length: 16 amino acids. The V gene's germline CDR1 is MNHEY and CDR2 SMNVEV (reference sequence). V was clipped by 0 bases and J by 7 bases, with 19 bases between them. In DNA, the CDR3 is TGTGCCAGCAGTTTATCGCGGGGCCGAAATGGAGGGGAGCAGTACTTC. Its protein product is CASSLSRGRNGGEQYF.

The V and J genes are TRBV20-1 and TRBJ1-5; 8 bases match TRBD1. With V trimmed by 3 bases and J by 2 bases, 12 bases remained unmatched. The CDR3 is made up of 17 amino acids. Germline V gives CDR1 DFQATT, CDR2 SNEGSKA (reference sequence). CDR3 in DNA: TGCAGTGCTAGTCAGGCAGGGGGCCTATACGGCAATCAGCCCCAGCATTTT. The encoded protein is CSASQAGGLYGNQPQHF.

V and J are TRBV15 and TRBJ2-2; no reliable D call. Germline loops: CDR1 LNHNV, CDR2 YYDKDF (reference sequence). The CDR3 has 13 amino acids. The V end was cut by 1 base, the J end by 3 bases, with 3 bases between. The CDR3 DNA sequence: TGTGCCACCAGCAGAGGAGACACCGGGGAGCTGTTTTTT. Its protein is CATSRGDTGELFF. Supplemented by reference TRBV15 and TRBJ2-2, the full variable domain reads DAMVIQNPRYQVTQFGKPVTLSCSQTLNHNVMYWYQQKSSQAPKLLFHYYDKDFNNEADTPDNFQSRRPNTSFCFLDIRSPGLGDTAMYLCATSRGDTGELFFGEGSRLTVL.

The chain joins TRBV4-3 to TRBJ2-2; 8 bases map to TRBD1. This CDR3 region has 21 residues. Germline CDR1 is LGHNA and CDR2 is YSLEER. J gave up 4 bases and V 0 bases, and 19 bases lay outside the gene matches. CDR3 in amino acids: CASSQDRGKTGERGGTGELFF. The CDR3 nucleotides are TGCGCCAGCAGCCAAGATCGAGGGAAGACAGGGGAAAGAGGGGGCACCGGGGAGCTGTTTTTT.

This chain links TRBV21-1 with TRBJ2-1; the table calls TRBD2, which could not be checked here. TRBV21-1 counts as a pseudogene. The CDR3 is made up of 12 amino acids. CDR3 coding DNA: TGTGCCAGCAGTCCCGGGGAAACTGAGCAGTTCTTC. Translating gives CASSPGETEQFF.

The chain employs TRBV27 and TRBJ2-1; 7 bases fit TRBD2. V dropped 8 bases and J dropped 6; count of bases not matched to a gene: 4. Germline V gene data show CDR1 as MNHEY and CDR2 as SMNVEV (reference sequence). This CDR3 region has 12 residues. The CDR3 DNA is TGTGCCAGCGGGAGGGCCTTCAATGAGCAGTTCTTC. Amino acids: CASGRAFNEQFF.

The chain recombines TRBV6-5 with TRBJ2-6; D is possibly TRBD1 (5 bases). The CDR3 extends over 15 amino acids. V was cut by 10 bases and J by 0 bases, with 13 bases left in between. Germline V gene lookup returns CDR1 MNHEY and CDR2 SVGAGI. The CDR3 loop is CAIQGSSSGANVLTF. The CDR3, as DNA: TGTGCCATCCAGGGCAGTTCCTCTGGGGCCAACGTCCTGACTTTC.

This sequence joins TRBV7-3 and TRBJ2-3, with 7 bases aligning to TRBD2. There are 15 residues in the CDR3. The germline CDR1 and CDR2 sequences are SGHTA and FQGTGA. V was clipped by 6 bases and J by 4 bases; unmatched bases: 10. Written as DNA, the CDR3 is TGTGCCAGCAGTAGGGGCGGGAGAACTTCAGATACGCAGTATTTT. Encoded protein: CASSRGGRTSDTQYF.

The chain carries TRBV5-8 and TRBJ1-5, with D uncertain. CDR3 length equals 12 residues. V dropped 3 bases and J dropped 12 bases, with 13 bases sitting between them. CDR1 is SGHTS and CDR2 is YDEGEE in the germline V gene. CDR3 nucleotides: TGTGCCAGCAGCTATTCAGCCCGGAGCCAGCATTTT. Its protein is CASSYSARSQHF.

V and J are TRBV19 and TRBJ1-1; D unclear. The CDR3 consists of 14 residues. Per the germline V gene, CDR1 is LNHDA and CDR2 is SQIVND (reference sequence). Trimming removed 0 bases at V and 0 bases at J, with 5 bases between. The chain's CDR3 is CASSIDQLNTEAFF. CDR3 in DNA: TGTGCCAGTAGTATAGACCAGTTGAACACTGAAGCTTTCTTT.

The genes are TRBV5-1 and TRBJ2-5; the match to TRBD2 covers 13 bases. V was clipped by 4 bases and J by 4 bases; unmatched bases: 7. In germline, CDR1 is SGHRS, CDR2 YFSETQ. The CDR3 is made up of 16 amino acids. Here the CDR3 reads CASSPGLAGVGETQYF. DNA for the CDR3: TGCGCCAGCAGCCCTGGACTAGCGGGGGTGGGAGAGACCCAGTACTTC.